This paragraph reports one T cell receptor (beta chain). These data are taken from a study of T cells in Graves' hyperthyroidism and ophthalmopathy. Study details: Blood was drawn when the patient was first diagnosed and still untreated.

Amplification of TCR beta CDR3 regions used RNA as the template. First-round RT-PCR of the TCR CDR3 relied on the HTBI primer set. TCRdb re-analysed the multiplex PCR reads in MiXCR, keeping a single row per CDR3 protein. Here the sample spans hundreds of thousands of distinct CDR3 sequences, approximately 23% being singletons. The CDR3 is 15 residues long. CDR1 and CDR2 (germline): MNHEY, SMNVEV (reference sequence). J lost 2 bases, V lost 6 bases, and 6 bases had no gene match. The TCR originated in a man aged 25 to 40 with Graves' ophthalmopathy. Sequencing input: blood. V is TRBV27 and J is TRBJ1-5; 8 bases agree with TRBD1. This chain's CDR3 is CASSKDRGGNQPQHF. The CDR3, as DNA: TGTGCCAGCAGCAAAGACAGGGGTGGCAATCAGCCCCAGCATTTT.